Each of the 4 T cell receptor beta chains below was sequenced from the same sample in a study of cytomegalovirus exposure and HLA in healthy donors. The PCR used 60 Vbeta and 13 Jbeta primers. The data were produced by immunoSEQ multiplex PCR, yet TCRdb's version contains in-frame clones alone and is incomplete. The sample yields tens of thousands of clones, about three quarters seen once. The source material was PBMCs. Source of these receptors: a woman aged 40 to 50 in good health and CMV-seropositive.

The genes are TRBV25-1 and TRBJ2-7, with 10 positions matching TRBD1. CDR1 is MGHDK, CDR2 SYGVNS, per germline. V lost 3 bases to trimming and J lost 3 bases; unmatched junction nucleotides: 2. This CDR3 has 14 residues. The chain's CDR3 is CASSEGQGFYEQYF. In DNA, the CDR3 is TGTGCCAGCAGTGAGGGACAGGGGTTCTACGAGCAGTACTTC.

V gene TRBV2 combines with J gene TRBJ1-2, with 7 bases lining up with TRBD1. CDR3 length: 16 amino acids. CDR1 and CDR2 from the germline V gene are SNHLY and FYNNEI. The CDR3 protein is CAVISFGTERNYGYTF. The CDR3 DNA reads as TGTGCGGTCATATCCTTCGGGACAGAGAGAAACTATGGCTACACCTTC.

This clone was picked up a small number of times. J is TRBJ2-3 and V is TRBV6-1; D may be TRBD2 (7 bases). Looked up from germline, CDR1 is MNHNS and CDR2 is SASEGT. The CDR3 consists of 16 residues. Trimming took 4 bases from V and 6 from J, leaving 20 bases between them. CDR3 loop: CASSAALGGGLDTQYF. CDR3 in DNA: TGTGCCAGCAGTGCCGCCCTGGGGGGGGGCCTGGATACGCAGTATTTT.

The chain is built from TRBV2 and TRBJ1-2; D possibly corresponds to TRBD1 (6 bases). CDR1 is SNHLY and CDR2 is FYNNEI in the germline V gene. The germline V and J ends were trimmed by 5 bases and 7 bases, with 17 bases remaining between them. This CDR3 contains 14 residues. This chain's CDR3 is CASSHPTGRSGYTF. The DNA of the CDR3 is TGTGCCAGCAGTCACCCCACAGGGAGATCTGGCTACACCTTC.